A selection of T cell receptor beta chains follows, all from one sample in a study of siplizumab effects on memory and regulatory T cells. Sequencing used immunoSEQ multiplex PCR; TCRdb keeps in-frame clones, though not all of them. The sample yields 75,000 to 95,000 clones, approximately 90% seen once. Sequencing was performed on CD4+ T cells sorted from blood. Receptors were obtained from a human donor in good health. Each CDR3 is given with its conserved first and last residue. D genes are given only for firm matches. Clone size is shown for a subset of rows, as once, few, many or a class of expanded clone.

clone_size j_call d_call v_call cdr3_nt cdr3_aa
. TRBJ2-1 . TRBV11-2 TGTGCCAGCAGCTTAGATGGGGTCGAGCAGTTCTTC CASSLDGVEQFF
. TRBJ2-3 . TRBV7-2 TGTGCCAGCAGTTTTCCCGGGACTTATACGCAGTATTTT CASSFPGTYTQYF
. TRBJ2-7 TRBD1 TRBV28 TGTGCCAGCAGTACTACCGGGACAGGGGTGTGGGAGCAGTACTTC CASSTTGTGVWEQYF
. TRBJ1-1 TRBD1 TRBV19 TGTGCCAGTAGTAACCCACCAGGGGGACCTGAAGCTTTCTTT CASSNPPGGPEAFF
. TRBJ2-7 TRBD2 TRBV6-6 TGTGCCAGCAGTCGGTTCTCTAGCGGGAGTTCCAACGAGCAGTACTTC CASSRFSSGSSNEQYF
once TRBJ2-7 TRBD2 TRBV27 TGTGCCAGCAGTCCCTTAAGCCTAGCGGGAGAGTACGAGCAGTACTTC CASSPLSLAGEYEQYF
. TRBJ1-5 . TRBV7-3 TGTGCCAGCAGCTTAGATGTCAATCAGCCCCAGCATTTT CASSLDVNQPQHF
once TRBJ2-1 TRBD2 TRBV28 TGTGCCAGCAGTTATGCAGAGCTAGCGGGGTACAATGAGCAGTTCTTC CASSYAELAGYNEQFF
once TRBJ1-6 TRBD1 TRBV5-1 TGCGCCAGCAGCTTGGAACGGGGACAGGTGAATTCACCCCTCCACTTT CASSLERGQVNSPLHF
once TRBJ1-4 . TRBV5-6 TGTGCCAGCAGCTTATTGAATAATGAAAAACTGTTTTTT CASSLLNNEKLFF
. TRBJ1-2 . TRBV19 TGTGCCAGTAGTATGGGTTTAAGGGACCGAGGCCTCTATGGCTACACCTTC CASSMGLRDRGLYGYTF
. TRBJ2-1 . TRBV19 TGTGCCAGTTGTGATGGGCAGAATGAGCAGTTCTTC CASCDGQNEQFF
. TRBJ1-2 TRBD1 TRBV7-8 TGTGCCAGCAGCTCCCTTGGGACAGGACAAAACTATGGCTACACCTTC CASSSLGTGQNYGYTF
. TRBJ1-2 . TRBV27 TGTGCCAGCAGTTTATCTTTCATGGGAGCGAAACACCTAAAGTATGGCTACACCTTC CASSLSFMGAKHLKYGYTF
. TRBJ2-3 . TRBV28 TGTGCCACTTGGGGGTGGCGGAATTCAGATACGCAGTATTTT CATWGWRNSDTQYF
once TRBJ1-5 . TRBV27 TGTGCCAGCAGTGCACCCGCCCAGCCCCAGCATTTT CASSAPAQPQHF
. TRBJ2-1 . TRBV7-3 TGTGCCAGCAGCTTAACCCAGTCCCCCTACAATGAGCAGTTCTTC CASSLTQSPYNEQFF
once TRBJ2-7 . TRBV7-3 TGTGCCAGCAGCTTAGTACCTGGAGACGAGCAGTACTTC CASSLVPGDEQYF
. TRBJ2-5 TRBD2 TRBV7-9 TGTGCCAGCAGCATGGGACTAGCGGGAGCGGAGACCCAGTACTTC CASSMGLAGAETQYF
. TRBJ2-7 TRBD2 TRBV5-1 TGCGCCAGCAGCCCTATAGCGGGAGGGCTGACACAGCAGTACTTC CASSPIAGGLTQQYF
. TRBJ1-1 . TRBV30 TGTGCCTGGAGTGGGACGGCCAACAAAGGAGCTTTCTTT CAWSGTANKGAFF
. TRBJ2-7 TRBD2 TRBV30 TGTGCCTGGAGTAACGGGGTAGCGGGCAACTACGAGCAGTACTTC CAWSNGVAGNYEQYF
. TRBJ1-1 . TRBV7-2 TGTGCCAGCAGCCCAGAGGTTGGGAGGCCTGAAGCTTTCTTT CASSPEVGRPEAFF
. TRBJ2-5 TRBD1 TRBV19 TGTGCCAGTATTCAGACTTCCTCGGGACAGGGTACAAAGGAAGAGACCCAGTACTTC CASIQTSSGQGTKEETQYF
. TRBJ1-5 TRBD1 TRBV19 TGTGCCAGTAAGGCGGACAGGGGTGATCAGCCCCAGCATTTT CASKADRGDQPQHF
few TRBJ1-1 . TRBV4-1 TGCGCCAGCAGTCCTGGGAACACTGAAGCTTTCTTT CASSPGNTEAFF
few TRBJ2-7 TRBD2 TRBV5-1 TGCGCCAGCAGCCTAGGGACTAGCGGTTTCTCCTACGAGCAGTACTTC CASSLGTSGFSYEQYF
. TRBJ1-1 . TRBV7-2 TGTGCCAGCAGCTTCCGACGGAACACTGAAGCTTTCTTT CASSFRRNTEAFF